Shown below are 19 T cell receptor beta chains from a single sample sequenced in a study of T-cell memory formation after mild COVID-19. MiXCR was run by TCRdb on the 5' RACE reads, yielding one entry per CDR3 protein. Here the sample spans some 150,000 distinct CDR3 sequences, 15% to 20% being singletons. The specimen sequenced was PBMCs or a T cell subset sorted from them (not recorded which). Receptors were obtained from an adult woman who had mild COVID-19 (a few samples of this study predate the infection). Cell type and time point are not known.

In this sample, this clonotype turned up a few times. The chain uses TRBV20-1 and TRBJ2-7, with 13 bases fitting TRBD2. The CDR3 spans 15 residues. Germline-derived CDR1 and CDR2 are DFQATT and SNEGSKA (reference sequence). J was trimmed by 7 bases and V by 4 bases; bases with no gene match: 10. CDR3 region: CSATVPGLAGKEQYF. CDR3 coding DNA: TGCAGTGCTACCGTACCGGGACTAGCGGGGAAAGAGCAGTACTTC.

The V and J genes are TRBV12-3 or TRBV12-4 and TRBJ2-5; 8 bases fit TRBD1. Trimming at V came to 6 bases and at J to 2 bases, leaving 8 bases not matched to a gene. The CDR3 loop spans 15 amino acids. The chain's CDR3 is CASRKDRVGQETQYF. DNA of the CDR3: TGTGCCAGCAGAAAGGACAGGGTAGGGCAAGAGACCCAGTACTTC.

V usage is TRBV6-5 and J usage is TRBJ1-2; the D gene is possibly TRBD1 (5 bases). Germline lookup yields CDR1 MNHEY and CDR2 SVGAGI. V lost 6 bases and J 1 base, leaving 9 bases between the germline ends. This CDR3 spans 13 amino acids. The CDR3 DNA reads as TGTGCCAGCAGACCCGACAGTAACTATGGCTACACCTTC. Protein sequence: CASRPDSNYGYTF.

The table lists this clonotype with a few counts. The rearrangement uses TRBV27 and TRBJ1-5, with a weak D call TRBD1 (5 bases). CDR3 length: 16 amino acids. Germline V gene data show CDR1 as MNHEY and CDR2 as SMNVEV (reference sequence). V shed 2 bases and J shed 2 bases, with 13 bases lying between them. The CDR3 DNA reads TGTGCCAGCAGTTTAGGAGGGGCCATTGGCAATCAGCCCCAGCATTTT. This codes for CASSLGGAIGNQPQHF.

The V call is TRBV27, the J call TRBJ1-1, with TRBD1 identical over 10 bases. Germline V gives CDR1 MNHEY, CDR2 SMNVEV (reference sequence). The CDR3 covers 14 residues. Unmatched junction bases numbered 10, after V lost 10 bases and J lost 5 bases. The CDR3 protein is CATMARTGGTEAFF. The CDR3 bases are TGTGCCACCATGGCACGGACAGGGGGTACTGAAGCTTTCTTT.

The CDR3: CASSVAGVTDTQYF. CDR3 DNA: TGTGCCAGCAGTGTAGCGGGAGTAACAGATACGCAGTATTTT. V gene TRBV2 combines with J gene TRBJ2-3, with 9 bases aligning to TRBD2. CDR1 is SNHLY, CDR2 FYNNEI, per germline. With V trimmed by 4 bases and J by 3 bases, 2 bases remained unmatched. This CDR3 comprises 14 residues. Filled out from reference TRBV2 and TRBJ2-3, the complete variable domain reads EPEVTQTPSHQVTQMGQEVILRCVPISNHLYFYWYRQILGQKVEFLVSFYNNEISEKSEIFDDQFSVERPDGSNFTLKIRSTKLEDSAMYFCASSVAGVTDTQYFGPGTRLTVL.

In its sample, this clonotype was seen a few times. The chain links TRBV9 to TRBJ2-7; D is uncertain. The CDR3 is 15 residues long. The ends were cut back, 0 bases at V and 2 bases at J, with 12 bases in the middle. The germline V gene encodes CDR1 SGDLS and CDR2 YYNGEE. CDR3 DNA sequence: TGTGCCAGCAGCGTAGACGCGGCGACGCCCTACGAGCAGTACTTC. Residues: CASSVDAATPYEQYF.

The rearrangement joins TRBV3-1 to TRBJ2-1; 7 bases fit TRBD2. Germline lookup yields CDR1 LGHDT and CDR2 YNNKEL (reference sequence). The CDR3 length is 13 residues. The V and J ends lost 4 bases and 12 bases, in that order; junction bases with no gene match: 9. CDR3 in DNA: TGTGCCAGCAGCCCATCGGGAGGAGTACGGCAGTTCTTC. It translates to CASSPSGGVRQFF.

This clonotype was seen a few times. The V gene is TRBV18, the J gene TRBJ2-6, with 8 bases lining up with TRBD1. This CDR3 comprises 20 residues. The V gene end was trimmed by 3 bases and the J gene end by 2 bases; junction bases not matched to a gene: 15. Germline lookup yields CDR1 KGHSH and CDR2 LQKENI. The CDR3: CASSPYPGGRGLTGANVLTF. The CDR3 DNA follows: TGTGCCAGCTCACCGTATCCTGGCGGCAGGGGGCTGACTGGGGCCAACGTCCTGACTTTC.

This clonotype was detected a few times. The gene calls are TRBV20-1 and TRBJ2-1; 9 nucleotides agree with TRBD2. The CDR3 has 14 residues. Germline CDR1 and CDR2: DFQATT and SNEGSKA (reference sequence). V lost 3 bases to trimming and J lost 7 bases; unmatched junction nucleotides: 7. As DNA, the CDR3 is TGCAGTGCTAGTAGGGGACTAGCAGAGAATGAGCAGTTCTTC. Its translation is CSASRGLAENEQFF.

This clonotype was seen more than once but under ten times. This chain uses TRBV11-2 with TRBJ1-1, with TRBD1 as a possible D gene (6 bases). The CDR3 consists of 16 residues. Trimming pared 1 base from V and 1 base from J, leaving 13 bases between. CDR1 and CDR2 (germline): SGHAT, FQNNGV. The CDR3 here is CASSLAHRVSNTEAFF. The CDR3 coding sequence is TGTGCCAGCAGCTTAGCGCACAGGGTTTCGAACACTGAAGCTTTCTTT.

The chain carries TRBV6-5 and TRBJ1-2; a possible D gene is TRBD1 (6 bases). The V and J ends lost 6 bases and 6 bases respectively, with 14 bases between them. Germline V gene sequence: CDR1 MNHEY, CDR2 SVGAGI. CDR3 length: 13 amino acids. This CDR3 reads CASRNPGENGYTF. The CDR3, as DNA: TGTGCCAGCAGGAATCCAGGGGAGAATGGCTACACCTTC.

This clonotype was detected many times. The J gene is TRBJ1-1, the V gene TRBV7-3; D remains unclear. V dropped 1 base and J dropped 3 bases, with 6 bases sitting between them. Looked up from germline, CDR1 is SGHTA and CDR2 is FQGTGA. The CDR3 sequence is 13 residues long. CDR3 in DNA: TGTGCCAGCAGCTTAAGGCAAGACACTGAAGCTTTCTTT. It translates to CASSLRQDTEAFF.

Regarding this clonotype: This may be a read error: a much more frequent sequence differs by one nucleotide. V and J are TRBV3-1 and TRBJ2-3, with D perhaps being TRBD1 or TRBD2 (5 bases each). In germline, CDR1 is LGHDT, CDR2 YNNKEL (reference sequence). The length of the CDR3 is 13 residues. The V and J ends lost 6 bases and 1 base respectively, with 8 bases between them. The CDR3 loop is CASSPGRTDTQYF. The CDR3, as DNA: TGTGCCAGCAGTCCGGGGCGCACAGATACGCAGTATTTT.

The chain recombines TRBV7-2 with TRBJ2-1; D remains unclear. V was clipped by 2 bases and J by 10 bases, with 9 bases between them. The germline V gene encodes CDR1 SGHTA and CDR2 FQGNSA. The CDR3 totals 12 residues. The CDR3 loop reads CASSLRAGEQFF. CDR3 DNA: TGTGCCAGCAGCTTAAGGGCCGGCGAGCAGTTCTTC.

This chain uses TRBV20-1 with TRBJ2-1; 9 nucleotides line up with TRBD2. The CDR3 covers 16 residues. The junction had 7 bases not matched to a gene; V was cut back by 1 base and J by 3 bases. From germline, CDR1 is DFQATT and CDR2 SNEGSKA (reference sequence). The CDR3 is CSARVALAGIYNEQFF. In nucleotides, the CDR3 is TGCAGTGCTAGAGTCGCACTAGCGGGCATCTACAATGAGCAGTTCTTC.

This chain joins TRBV7-9 and TRBJ1-5, with D uncertain. Per germline, CDR1 SEHNR and CDR2 FQNEAQ (reference sequence). The CDR3 spans 14 residues. Trimming cost V 0 bases and J 4 bases, with 7 bases left between them. CDR3 amino acids: CASSLAAGNQPQHF. The CDR3 DNA reads as TGTGCCAGCAGCTTAGCGGCGGGAAATCAGCCCCAGCATTTT.

The chain employs TRBV9 and TRBJ2-5, with D perhaps matching TRBD1 (6 bases). Trimming left V 4 bases short and J 5 bases short, with 9 bases between. The CDR3 extends over 12 amino acids. CDR1 is SGDLS and CDR2 is YYNGEE in the germline V gene. CDR3 coding DNA: TGTGCCAGCAGCCGGGACACGGAGACCCAGTACTTC. It yields the protein CASSRDTETQYF.

This clonotype was seen a handful of times. The chain is built from TRBV12-3 or TRBV12-4 and TRBJ1-1; TRBD1 is a possible D gene (5 bases). The V end lost 5 bases, the J end lost 0 bases, and 13 bases lay between the germline ends. The CDR3 contains 15 residues. The CDR3 bases are TGTGCCAGCAGTCCCCGACGGGGCATGAACACTGAAGCTTTCTTT. It yields the protein CASSPRRGMNTEAFF.